The 30 T cell receptor beta chains below come from one sample, sequenced in a study of blood T cell repertoires in COVID-19. Method: immunoSEQ multiplex PCR; TCRdb's copy keeps in-frame clones and lacks some. The profile shows more than 110,000 clones, approximately 85% of them singletons. The sequenced sample was peripheral blood. Receptors originate from a man between 45 and 60 years old with acute or convalescent COVID-19.

V is TRBV7-8 and J is TRBJ2-3; D might be TRBD1 (6 bases). Germline-derived CDR1 and CDR2 are SGHVS and FQNEAQ. The CDR3 length is 17 residues. Trimming shortened V by 1 base and J by 3 bases, and 17 bases separated the two germline ends. CDR3 coding DNA: TGTGCCAGCAGCTTAGTAAACCGCAGGGGCTTAACAGATACGCAGTATTTT. It yields the protein CASSLVNRRGLTDTQYF.

Here the CDR3 reads CSVEGEWEDPAGELFF. In DNA form, the CDR3 reads TGCAGCGTTGAAGGGGAGTGGGAGGACCCGGCCGGGGAGCTGTTTTTT. V and J are TRBV29-1 and TRBJ2-2; tentative D call: TRBD2 (6 bases). V lost 1 base and J lost 6, with 18 bases in between. The CDR3 totals 16 residues. Germline CDR1 and CDR2: SQVTM and ANQGSEA.

The CDR3 region is CAISESTGVDTQYF. CDR3 DNA sequence: TGTGCCATCAGTGAGTCTACGGGAGTGGATACGCAGTATTTT. The V call is TRBV10-3, the J call TRBJ2-3, with D possibly TRBD2 on 6 matching bases. Germline V lookup: CDR1 ENHRY, CDR2 SYGVKD. This CDR3 has 14 residues. Trimming removed 0 bases at V and 6 bases at J, with 10 bases between.

The chain couples TRBV6-5 to TRBJ2-5, with 9 positions matching TRBD1. CDR1 and CDR2 (germline): MNHEY, SVGAGI. The CDR3 runs to 15 residues. Trimming took 10 bases from V and 5 from J; bases not matched to a gene: 14. CDR3 residues: CAIPGRGQGQETQYF. CDR3 in DNA: TGTGCCATCCCGGGGCGAGGACAGGGGCAGGAGACCCAGTACTTC.

This chain links TRBV24-1 with TRBJ1-2; D possibly corresponds to TRBD1 (5 bases). V was pared by 1 base and J by 2 bases, with 7 bases between. The germline gives CDR1 KGHDR, CDR2 SFDVKD. CDR3 size: 14 residues. The CDR3 loop reads CATSDFDSNYGYTF. In DNA, the CDR3 is TGTGCCACCAGTGATTTTGACAGCAACTATGGCTACACCTTC.

The gene calls are TRBV30 and TRBJ2-1; 9 nucleotides line up with TRBD2. The CDR3 covers 14 residues. Losses at the gene ends were 5 bases for V and 0 bases for J; bases not matched to a gene: 2. Germline V gene data show CDR1 as GTSNPN and CDR2 as SVGIG (reference sequence). The CDR3 here is CAWGSGGSYNEQFF. The DNA of the CDR3 is TGTGCCTGGGGTAGCGGGGGCTCCTACAATGAGCAGTTCTTC. The variable domain in full, with the rest retrieved from reference TRBV30 and TRBJ2-1, is SQTIHQWPATLVQPVGSPLSLECTVEGTSNPNLYWYRQAAGRGLQLLFYSVGIGQISSEVPQNLSASRPQDRQFILSSKKLLLSDSGFYLCAWGSGGSYNEQFFGPGTRLTVL.

This chain connects TRBV7-2 to TRBJ1-2, with 9 bases fitting TRBD1. V trimming: 5 bases; J trimming: 4 bases; junction bases outside the gene matches: 5. Germline-derived CDR1 and CDR2 are SGHTA and FQGNSA. The CDR3 loop spans 14 amino acids. The CDR3 protein is CASSRGQGIYGYTF. CDR3 in DNA: TGTGCCAGCAGCCGGGGACAGGGCATCTATGGCTACACCTTC.

Turning to this clone: In the same sample, other DNA sequences code for this CDR3. The rearrangement uses TRBV28 and TRBJ1-4; D remains unclear. The length of the CDR3 is 12 residues. Germline V CDR1 and CDR2: MDHEN, SYDVKM. With 4 bases removed from V and 4 bases from J, the gap between germline ends came to 4 bases. The CDR3 nucleotides are TGTGCCAGCAGTTCGGGTAATGAAAAACTGTTTTTT. It is translated as CASSSGNEKLFF.

This clone has only one observation. The rearrangement uses TRBV4-1 and TRBJ1-5; 9 positions agree with TRBD1. This CDR3 contains 15 residues. V trimming: 4 bases; J trimming: 6 bases; junction bases outside the gene matches: 7. Germline CDR1 MGHRA, CDR2 YSYEKL. The CDR3 sequence: CASSRGGQGIQPQHF. The CDR3 region has the DNA TGCGCCAGCAGCCGGGGTGGACAGGGGATTCAGCCCCAGCATTTT.

This CDR3 is CASSPREGFGNEQFF. The CDR3 DNA reads TGTGCCAGTAGTCCAAGGGAGGGGTTCGGCAATGAGCAGTTCTTC. This sequence joins TRBV19 and TRBJ2-1; TRBD2 agrees at 7 bases. The V gene end was trimmed by 5 bases and the J gene end by 6 bases; junction bases not matched to a gene: 10. The CDR3 loop spans 15 amino acids. The germline gives CDR1 LNHDA, CDR2 SQIVND (reference sequence).

This clone showed up just a few times. This chain uses TRBV12-3 or TRBV12-4 with TRBJ1-1; possibly TRBD1 for D (6 bases). V was clipped by 4 bases and J by 4 bases, with 10 bases between them. The CDR3 is 13 residues long. The CDR3 protein is CASSSTGITEAFF. The DNA of the CDR3 is TGTGCCAGCAGTTCAACAGGGATCACTGAAGCTTTCTTT.

The V and J genes are TRBV7-3 and TRBJ2-1; tentatively, D is TRBD2 (6 bases). The germline V gene encodes CDR1 SGHTA and CDR2 FQGTGA. V lost 5 bases, J lost 4 bases, and 12 bases lay in between. The CDR3 is 14 residues long. The chain's CDR3 is CASSPGGRYNEQFF. CDR3 nucleotide sequence: TGTGCCAGCAGCCCCGGGGGAAGGTACAATGAGCAGTTCTTC.

The CDR3 spells CASSSTRLNTEAFF. CDR3 sequence (DNA): TGTGCCAGCAGTTCGACACGCCTCAACACTGAAGCTTTCTTT. The rearrangement links TRBV6-5 to TRBJ1-1, with D uncertain. The germline V gene has CDR1 MNHEY and CDR2 SVGAGI. The V end was cut by 4 bases, the J end by 2 bases, with 11 bases between. CDR3 length: 14 amino acids.

This clone showed up just once. The V call is TRBV6-5, the J call TRBJ1-2; 9 nucleotides line up with TRBD1. J was trimmed by 3 bases and V by 2 bases; bases with no gene match: 7. Germline loops: CDR1 MNHEY, CDR2 SVGAGI. The CDR3 consists of 16 residues. CDR3 sequence reads: CASSYQRQGEHYGYTF. CDR3 in DNA: TGTGCCAGCAGTTACCAACGACAGGGGGAGCACTATGGCTACACCTTC.

The chain combines TRBV7-3 with TRBJ2-6; 7 bases match TRBD1. CDR3 length: 19 residues. Germline V gene lookup returns CDR1 SGHTA and CDR2 FQGTGA. Trimming removed 6 bases from V and 0 bases from J; junction bases left unmatched: 14. The CDR3 region has the DNA TGTGCCAGCAGATTTAACCCCCGGACAGGCACCTCTGGGGCCAACGTCCTGACTTTC. Amino acids: CASRFNPRTGTSGANVLTF.

The rearrangement joins TRBV7-8 to TRBJ2-3, with 8 bases lining up with TRBD2. Germline V lookup: CDR1 SGHVS, CDR2 FQNEAQ. This CDR3 is built from 16 residues. Trimming cost V 4 bases and J 3 bases; bases outside gene matches: 9. CDR3 DNA: TGTGCCAGCAGCTCTTCTCACGGGGGGGCGACAGATACGCAGTATTTT. It translates to CASSSSHGGATDTQYF.

V usage is TRBV25-1 and J usage is TRBJ2-2; D gene unclear. This CDR3 spans 14 amino acids. V gave up 5 bases and J gave up 1 base, with 8 bases separating them. CDR1 is MGHDK, CDR2 SYGVNS, per germline. The CDR3 DNA sequence: TGTGCCAGCAGTTTTAGGAGGAACACCGGGGAGCTGTTTTTT. Residues: CASSFRRNTGELFF.

The J gene is TRBJ1-2, the V gene TRBV11-2; tentatively, D is TRBD1 (6 bases). The CDR3 is made up of 15 amino acids. Germline loops: CDR1 SGHAT, CDR2 FQNNGV. Trimming stripped 1 base from V and 4 bases from J, with 13 bases between. The CDR3 DNA is TGTGCCAGCAGCTTAGTTTACGGGACACCCTATGGCTACACCTTC. Amino acids: CASSLVYGTPYGYTF.

The CDR3 DNA sequence: TGTGCCAGTAGTATAGAGGCGACAGGGATGGACTACGAGCAGTACTTC. It is translated as CASSIEATGMDYEQYF. The rearrangement uses TRBV19 and TRBJ2-7, with 7 positions matching TRBD1. The V segment lost 0 bases and the J segment 3 bases; nucleotides outside the gene matches: 8. The CDR3 loop spans 16 amino acids. CDR1 and CDR2 (germline): LNHDA, SQIVND (reference sequence).

This rearrangement joins TRBV11-2 to TRBJ1-2; TRBD1 is a possible D gene (6 bases). The CDR3 totals 15 residues. V gave up 0 bases and J gave up 7 bases, with 15 bases separating them. Germline V gives CDR1 SGHAT, CDR2 FQNNGV. CDR3 sequence: CASSLDLTGISGYTF. For the CDR3, the DNA is TGTGCCAGCAGCTTAGATCTCACAGGGATCAGTGGCTACACCTTC.

This rearrangement joins TRBV18 to TRBJ1-1, with TRBD1 matching over 8 bases. V shed 6 bases, J shed 5 bases, and the junction held 11 bases outside the gene matches. CDR1 and CDR2 (germline): KGHSH, LQKENI. The CDR3 spans 15 residues. In nucleotides, the CDR3 is TGTGCCAGCTCGGGGGCGCAGGGGGCGCTTACTGAAGCTTTCTTT. It codes for CASSGAQGALTEAFF.

This rearrangement joins TRBV5-8 to TRBJ1-1, with TRBD1 identical over 7 bases. The CDR3 sequence is 14 residues long. The germline V gene has CDR1 SGHTS and CDR2 YDEGEE. V lost 0 bases to trimming and J lost 5 bases; unmatched junction nucleotides: 4. Here the CDR3 reads CASSLGQGRTEAFF. The CDR3 bases are TGTGCCAGCAGCTTGGGACAGGGACGGACTGAAGCTTTCTTT.

The genes are TRBV5-8 and TRBJ2-7, with D perhaps matching TRBD1 (5 bases). Looked up from germline, CDR1 is SGHTS and CDR2 is YDEGEE. V dropped 2 bases and J dropped 3 bases, with 15 bases sitting between them. The CDR3 contains 15 residues. The CDR3 nucleotides are TGTGCCAGCAGCTTTTGGACCGGCCAGGGCTACGAGCAGTACTTC. It yields the protein CASSFWTGQGYEQYF.

The CDR3 DNA reads as TGTGCCTGGAGTGACTTCTACAGGGCATCATACGAGCAGTACTTC. This encodes CAWSDFYRASYEQYF. The chain is built from TRBV30 and TRBJ2-7; D might be TRBD1 (6 bases). The CDR3 runs to 15 residues. The germline V and J ends were trimmed by 1 base and 4 bases, with 17 bases remaining between them. CDR1 and CDR2 from the germline V gene are GTSNPN and SVGIG (reference sequence).

J is TRBJ2-3 and V is TRBV6-1, with a tentative D call TRBD2 (6 bases). The germline V gene has CDR1 MNHNS and CDR2 SASEGT. The CDR3 loop spans 16 amino acids. V lost 3 bases and J lost 1, with 14 bases in between. The DNA of the CDR3 is TGTGCCAGCAGTGATGGCGGATGGGAGGGCACAGATACGCAGTATTTT. Its translation: CASSDGGWEGTDTQYF.

V and J are TRBV2 and TRBJ2-1; D is unclear. The CDR3 contains 14 residues. Between the trimmed V and J ends, which lost 4 bases and 9 bases, there was a span of 16 bases. CDR1 SNHLY and CDR2 FYNNEI come from the germline V gene. CDR3 bases: TGTGCCAGCAGTGTGGAGTCTAGGTCCAGTGAGCAGTTCTTC. Its translation is CASSVESRSSEQFF.

The J gene is TRBJ1-5, the V gene TRBV12-3 or TRBV12-4; D unclear. The V and J ends lost 3 bases and 4 bases respectively, with 7 bases between them. CDR3 length: 13 amino acids. The CDR3 sequence is CASSLTGNQPQHF. In DNA form, the CDR3 reads TGTGCCAGCAGTTTGACGGGAAATCAGCCCCAGCATTTT.

This chain uses TRBV2 with TRBJ2-7, with 7 bases identical to TRBD1. CDR3 length: 15 residues. After removal of 5 bases from V and 0 bases from J, the junction contained 7 bases not matched to a gene. Germline assignment: CDR1 SNHLY and CDR2 FYNNEI. CDR3 sequence (DNA): TGTGCCAGCAGTCTATTAGGGACAGTCTCCTACGAGCAGTACTTC. This codes for CASSLLGTVSYEQYF.

The chain carries TRBV19 and TRBJ2-1, with D unresolved. The CDR3 has 14 residues. Germline V lookup: CDR1 LNHDA, CDR2 SQIVND (reference sequence). Trimming left V 3 bases short and J 7 bases short, with 13 bases between. CDR3 nucleotide sequence: TGTGCCAGTAGTATTGTACAAAATCATAATGAGCAGTTCTTC. This encodes CASSIVQNHNEQFF.

The V and J genes are TRBV29-1 and TRBJ1-2; 9 nucleotides line up with TRBD1. Germline loops: CDR1 SQVTM, CDR2 ANQGSEA. The CDR3 is 17 residues long. The V gene end was trimmed by 1 base and the J gene end by 1 base; junction bases not matched to a gene: 10. The CDR3 nucleotides read TGCAGCGTTGAAGCTAGGACAGGGGACCCAATTAACTATGGCTACACCTTC. Residues: CSVEARTGDPINYGYTF.